Listed below are T cell receptor beta chains from one sample, sequenced in a study of early T cells in non-severe SARS-CoV-2 infection. MiXCR was run by TCRdb on the 5' RACE reads, yielding one entry per CDR3 protein. The data hold tens of thousands of distinct CDR3 sequences, with roughly 13% observed a single time. Sequenced material: whole blood. The source of these receptors is an adult who was a healthcare worker with PCR-confirmed SARS-CoV-2 infection or an uninfected control (not recorded which). The conserved cysteine and the conserved F or W are not part of the CDR3 here. A clone size is listed for some rows: how often the clone was seen (once, few, many), or a class if it is expanded.

j_call clone_size v_call cdr3_aa
TRBJ2-1 few TRBV20-1 SARGSPRGGSYNEQF
TRBJ2-1 - TRBV20-1 SARNIGTSYNEQF
TRBJ2-7 - TRBV11-2 ASSFRGYEKY
TRBJ1-1 few TRBV5-6 ASTNGKLGGGNTEAF
TRBJ1-1 - TRBV7-9 ASTLRAPEAF
TRBJ1-1 - TRBV7-6 ASSRLQGAGTEAF
TRBJ2-4 - TRBV28 ASSFSFGQGVNIQY
TRBJ2-1 - TRBV21-1 ASSNLRTSGNYNEQF
TRBJ2-1 many TRBV20-1 SANGGSSYNEQF
TRBJ1-2 - TRBV7-9 ASSSTQGANYGYT
TRBJ2-7 - TRBV11-2 ASSSRQAYEQY
TRBJ1-1 - TRBV18 ASSPVTGSVAF
TRBJ2-4 few TRBV7-2 ASSLGRDNIQY
TRBJ1-4 many TRBV7-6 ASSLEVSPTNEKLF
TRBJ1-6 many TRBV10-3 AISDSNRGRKPLH
TRBJ1-1 many TRBV29-1 SVLPAERVNTEAF
TRBJ2-7 few TRBV28 ASSVISKVVQY
TRBJ2-2 many TRBV9 ASSVTGVGTGELF
TRBJ1-1 many TRBV7-9 ASSSNAGGEAF
TRBJ1-4 few TRBV28 ASWDRTNEKLF